The source of this TCR beta chain is a study of Graves' ophthalmopathy and Graves' hyperthyroidism. TCR beta CDR3 amplification used RNA transcripts. The workflow started with a first-round RT-PCR run with HTBI primers and then moved on to a second-round multiplex PCR. TCRdb fed the multiplex PCR reads into MiXCR, producing one record per CDR3 protein. The repertoire holds about 400,000 distinct CDR3 sequences, about 18% seen once, with more than 1.5% in the top ten. Patients with other autoimmune diseases, uncontrolled infections, pregnancy or lactation were excluded. V shed 7 bases and J shed 0 bases, with 9 bases lying between them. In germline, CDR1 is MDHEN, CDR2 SYDVKM. This CDR3 has 13 amino acids. This clonotype was detected ten times or more. The antigen is unknown. Study observations and caveats: Blood contained most expanded thyroid clonotypes exceeding 0.001 frequency. Discrimination between ophthalmopathy and stable hyperthyroidism by a 13-signature model showed about 89% sensitivity and 65% to 84% specificity.

The source of this sequence is a young woman with Graves' ophthalmopathy. The sequenced sample was peripheral blood. This chain joins TRBV28 and TRBJ1-1, with no clear D. The chain's CDR3 is CASILGVNTEAFF. CDR3 coding DNA: TGTGCCAGCATCCTAGGAGTGAACACTGAAGCTTTCTTT.